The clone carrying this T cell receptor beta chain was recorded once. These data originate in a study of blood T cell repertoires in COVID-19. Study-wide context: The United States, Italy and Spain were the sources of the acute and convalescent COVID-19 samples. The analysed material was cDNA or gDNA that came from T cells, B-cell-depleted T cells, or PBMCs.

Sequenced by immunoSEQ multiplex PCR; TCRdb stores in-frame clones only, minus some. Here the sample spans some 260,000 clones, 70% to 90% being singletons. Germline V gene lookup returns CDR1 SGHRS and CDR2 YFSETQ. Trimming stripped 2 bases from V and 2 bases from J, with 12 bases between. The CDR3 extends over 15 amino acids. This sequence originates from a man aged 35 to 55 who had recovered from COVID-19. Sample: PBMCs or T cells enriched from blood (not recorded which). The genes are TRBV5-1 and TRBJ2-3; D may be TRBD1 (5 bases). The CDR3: CASSFDQGPTDTQYF. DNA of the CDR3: TGCGCCAGCAGCTTTGATCAGGGCCCCACAGATACGCAGTATTTT.